The 5 T cell receptor beta chains listed next were all sequenced from one sample in a study of CD8+ T cells in alopecia areata. Noted treatment: oral pan-JAK inhibitor, 5-10 mg twice daily. Extracted RNA was reverse transcribed into cDNA, the sequencing template. Assay used: immunoSEQ multiplex PCR; TCRdb lists only in-frame clones, some missing. The sample lists about 200,000 clones; approximately 56% were seen once. The sample in question was CD4+ T cells sorted from blood, obtained at week 4, from a patient treated with tofacitinib. These receptors were collected from a human donor with alopecia areata.

The chain links TRBV6-5 to TRBJ2-2; no clear D gene. Germline CDR1 is MNHEY and CDR2 is SVGAGI. The V and J ends lost 2 bases and 5 bases respectively, with 6 bases between them. The CDR3 runs to 13 residues. The CDR3 coding sequence is TGTGCCAGCAGTTACACCCCAACCGGGGAGCTGTTTTTT. This gives the protein CASSYTPTGELFF.

The J gene is TRBJ2-7, the V gene TRBV15; D remains ambiguous. Germline CDR1 reads LNHNV; CDR2 reads YYDKDF (reference sequence). The V end lost 3 bases, the J end lost 3 bases, and 9 bases lay between the germline ends. This CDR3 has 13 residues. CDR3 residues: CATSSHRVYEQYF. The CDR3 bases are TGTGCCACCAGCAGTCATAGGGTCTACGAGCAGTACTTC.

The chain carries TRBV15 and TRBJ2-7; TRBD1 might be the D (6 bases). CDR1 is LNHNV and CDR2 is YYDKDF in the germline V gene (reference sequence). The CDR3 length is 14 residues. The V gene lost 5 bases and the J gene lost 7 bases, with 18 bases spanning the gap. This chain's CDR3 is CATSPDRTAKEQYF. The DNA for the CDR3 is TGTGCCACCAGCCCCGACCGGACAGCTAAGGAGCAGTACTTC.

For the CDR3, the DNA is TGTGCCAGCAGCCCAGACCCGGGGTACAATGAGCAGTTCTTC. This gives the protein CASSPDPGYNEQFF. The rearrangement links TRBV7-2 to TRBJ2-1, with a weak D call TRBD2 (5 bases). Germline V gene sequence: CDR1 SGHTA, CDR2 FQGNSA. The CDR3 extends over 14 amino acids. V was pared by 5 bases and J by 4 bases, with 12 bases between.

This chain uses TRBV9 with TRBJ1-2; D not resolved. V dropped 0 bases and J dropped 8 bases, with 5 bases sitting between them. Per the germline V gene, CDR1 is SGDLS and CDR2 is YYNGEE. CDR3 length equals 11 residues. CDR3 region: CASSVGGGYTF. The CDR3, as DNA: TGTGCCAGCAGCGTAGGAGGAGGCTACACCTTC. The full variable domain, rest sourced from reference TRBV9 and TRBJ1-2, is DSGVTQTPKHLITATGQRVTLRCSPRSGDLSVYWYQQSLDQGLQFLIQYYNGEERAKGNILERFSAQQFPDLHSELNLSSLELGDSALYFCASSVGGGYTFGSGTRLTVV.